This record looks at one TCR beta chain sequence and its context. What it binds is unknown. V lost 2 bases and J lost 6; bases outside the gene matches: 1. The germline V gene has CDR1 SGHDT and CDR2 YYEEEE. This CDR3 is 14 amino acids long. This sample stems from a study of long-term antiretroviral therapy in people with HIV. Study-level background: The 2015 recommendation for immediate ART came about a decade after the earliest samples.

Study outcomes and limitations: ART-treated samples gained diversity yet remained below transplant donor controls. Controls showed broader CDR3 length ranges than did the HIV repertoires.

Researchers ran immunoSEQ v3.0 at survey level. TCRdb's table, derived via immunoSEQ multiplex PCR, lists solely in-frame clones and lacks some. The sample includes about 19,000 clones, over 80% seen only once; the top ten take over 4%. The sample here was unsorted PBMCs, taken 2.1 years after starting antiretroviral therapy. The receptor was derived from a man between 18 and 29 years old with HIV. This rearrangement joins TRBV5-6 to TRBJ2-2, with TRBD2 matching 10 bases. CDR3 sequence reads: CASSLGLAAGELFF. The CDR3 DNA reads TGTGCCAGCAGCTTAGGACTAGCGGCCGGGGAGCTGTTTTTT.